Listed below are T cell receptor beta chains from one sample, sequenced in a study of PD-1 blockade in classical Hodgkin lymphoma. Produced via immunoSEQ multiplex PCR; TCRdb's table is partial and in-frame only. The sample contains about 15,000 clones, 84% of which appear only once. The source material was peripheral blood mononuclear cells (PBMCs), sampled at baseline. The receptors shown here come from a human donor with classical Hodgkin lymphoma. Both conserved end residues are part of each CDR3. The D gene is left open where the match is weak. Not all rows give a size; the values are once, few, many and, for expanded clones, a class.

D gene: .; V gene: TRBV5-1; J gene: TRBJ1-1; clone size: .; CDR3 DNA: TGCGCCAGCAGCATGACCAGTTATACTGAAGCTTTCTTT; CDR3 protein: CASSMTSYTEAFF
D gene: .; V gene: TRBV9; J gene: TRBJ2-2; clone size: .; CDR3 DNA: TGTGCCAGCAGCGCGAGGACAGCGGGAGAGCTGTTTTTT; CDR3 protein: CASSARTAGELFF
D gene: .; V gene: TRBV7-9; J gene: TRBJ2-6; clone size: .; CDR3 DNA: TGTGCCAGCAGCTTAGTTCGGCTTAGGGTCTCTGGGGCCAACGTCCTGACTTTC; CDR3 protein: CASSLVRLRVSGANVLTF
D gene: .; V gene: TRBV11-2; J gene: TRBJ1-3; clone size: .; CDR3 DNA: TGTGCCAGCAGCTCTAGACAGGACTTCTCTGGAAACACCATATATTTT; CDR3 protein: CASSSRQDFSGNTIYF
D gene: .; V gene: TRBV5-1; J gene: TRBJ1-2; clone size: .; CDR3 DNA: TGCGCCAGCAGCTTCAGGGGTGACTATGGCTACACCTTC; CDR3 protein: CASSFRGDYGYTF
D gene: .; V gene: TRBV30; J gene: TRBJ1-1; clone size: .; CDR3 DNA: TGTGCCTGGAGTAGCGGACCGCCTGAAGCTTTCTTT; CDR3 protein: CAWSSGPPEAFF
D gene: .; V gene: TRBV30; J gene: TRBJ2-5; clone size: once; CDR3 DNA: TGTGCCTGGAGCACTTCGGAGACCCAGTACTTC; CDR3 protein: CAWSTSETQYF
D gene: .; V gene: TRBV5-8; J gene: TRBJ1-2; clone size: .; CDR3 DNA: TGTGCCAGCAGGAAGACACCTAACTATGGCTACACCTTC; CDR3 protein: CASRKTPNYGYTF
D gene: .; V gene: TRBV5-1; J gene: TRBJ1-2; clone size: .; CDR3 DNA: TGCGCCAGCAGCTATGGCCGGCGGGAAGAGGATGGCTACACCTTC; CDR3 protein: CASSYGRREEDGYTF
D gene: .; V gene: TRBV7-2; J gene: TRBJ1-4; clone size: .; CDR3 DNA: TGTGCCAGCAGCTTGCATTCTCTGAAAAATGAAAAACTGTTTTTT; CDR3 protein: CASSLHSLKNEKLFF
D gene: TRBD2; V gene: TRBV6-1; J gene: TRBJ2-5; clone size: .; CDR3 DNA: TGTGCCAGCAGTGAAGCGGGGACTAGCGGGGTGGAGACCCAGTACTTC; CDR3 protein: CASSEAGTSGVETQYF